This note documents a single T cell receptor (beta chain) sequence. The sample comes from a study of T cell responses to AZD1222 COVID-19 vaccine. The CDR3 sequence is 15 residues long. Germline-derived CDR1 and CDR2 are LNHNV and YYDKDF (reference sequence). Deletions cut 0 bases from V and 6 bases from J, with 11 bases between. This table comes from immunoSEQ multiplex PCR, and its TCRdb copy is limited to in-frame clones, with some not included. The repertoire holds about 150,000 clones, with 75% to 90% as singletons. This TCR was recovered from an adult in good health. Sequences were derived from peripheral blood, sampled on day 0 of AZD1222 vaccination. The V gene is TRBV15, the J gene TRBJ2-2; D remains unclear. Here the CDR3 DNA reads TGTGCCACCAGCAGAGATCAAAGGTCAGCCGGGGAGCTGTTTTTT. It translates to CATSRDQRSAGELFF.